What follows are 12 T cell receptor beta chains derived from one specimen sequenced in a study of OX40 agonist ivuxolimab in advanced cancers. Libraries were prepared by immunoSEQ multiplex PCR; TCRdb keeps only in-frame clonotypes and omits some of them. The sample lists some 140,000 clones; more than 85% were seen once. The source material was CD4+ or CD8+ T cells sorted from blood, sampled in a trial of the OX40 agonist ivuxolimab. The receptors shown here come from an adult with an advanced solid tumor such as melanoma, head and neck, liver or kidney cancer.

The chain couples TRBV18 to TRBJ2-2; D may be TRBD2 (5 bases). CDR1 and CDR2 (germline): KGHSH, LQKENI. The V and J ends lost 3 bases and 6 bases respectively, with 17 bases between them. This CDR3 region has 16 residues. The CDR3 nucleotides are TGTGCCAGCTCACCCAAAGCAACGGTGGGAGCCGGGGAGCTGTTTTTT. Translated: CASSPKATVGAGELFF.

The chain recombines TRBV28 with TRBJ1-1; 7 bases align to TRBD1. Germline assignment: CDR1 MDHEN and CDR2 SYDVKM. Trimming removed 6 bases from V and 5 bases from J; junction bases left unmatched: 3. The CDR3 contains 12 residues. The CDR3 nucleotides are TGTGCCAGCAGGACAGGGTCAACTGAAGCTTTCTTT. Residues: CASRTGSTEAFF.

The rearrangement links TRBV5-1 to TRBJ2-5; D not certain. Germline-derived CDR1 and CDR2 are SGHRS and YFSETQ. Trimming took off 0 bases at V and 1 base at J, with 16 bases between the two ends. The CDR3 runs 17 residues. The CDR3 DNA reads TGCGCCAGCAGCTTGGGTTTAATTAGGCGGTTCCAAGAGACCCAGTACTTC. It codes for CASSLGLIRRFQETQYF. Filled out from reference TRBV5-1 and TRBJ2-5, the complete variable domain reads KAGVTQTPRYLIKTRGQQVTLSCSPISGHRSVSWYQQTPGQGLQFLFEYFSETQRNKGNFPGRFSGRQFSNSRSEMNVSTLELGDSALYLCASSLGLIRRFQETQYFGPGTRLLVL.

The chain is built from TRBV9 and TRBJ1-2; no reliable D call. CDR3 length: 14 amino acids. Germline lookup yields CDR1 SGDLS and CDR2 YYNGEE. Trimming stripped 2 bases from V and 3 bases from J, with 11 bases between. The CDR3 loop is CASSVAVGDYGYTF. In DNA form, the CDR3 reads TGTGCCAGCAGCGTCGCGGTTGGAGACTATGGCTACACCTTC.

Details on this clone: The sample carries other DNA sequences with the same CDR3. For the CDR3, the DNA is TGCGCCAGCAGCTTGGCCGAGACCCAGTACTTC. Amino acids: CASSLAETQYF. V is TRBV5-1 and J is TRBJ2-5; D is unclear. The CDR3 consists of 11 residues. The V end lost 0 bases, the J end lost 5 bases, and 2 bases lay between the germline ends. The germline CDR1 and CDR2 sequences are SGHRS and YFSETQ.

This sequence joins TRBV6-6 and TRBJ2-3, with 8 bases lining up with TRBD2. This CDR3 region has 13 residues. Trimming took 6 bases from V and 13 from J; bases not matched to a gene: 12. Germline CDR1 reads MNHNY; CDR2 reads SVGAGI (reference sequence). The DNA for the CDR3 is TGTGCCAGCAGCGGGGGCCCGGGAGGGCAAGAGTATTTT. The encoded protein is CASSGGPGGQEYF.

The chain is built from TRBV7-2 and TRBJ2-7; 8 nucleotides line up with TRBD1. Losses at the gene ends were 5 bases for V and 0 bases for J; bases not matched to a gene: 3. From germline, CDR1 is SGHTA and CDR2 FQGNSA. This CDR3 region has 14 residues. CDR3 DNA sequence: TGTGCCAGCAGCCCGGACAGGGTCTCCTACGAGCAGTACTTC. Its protein product is CASSPDRVSYEQYF.

The chain recombines TRBV18 with TRBJ2-2; 9 bases agree with TRBD2. V gave up 3 bases and J gave up 6 bases; unmatched junction bases: 8. Germline V gene sequence: CDR1 KGHSH, CDR2 LQKENI. The CDR3 loop spans 16 amino acids. This CDR3 is CASSPIGGRESGELFF. The CDR3 DNA sequence: TGTGCCAGCTCACCGATCGGCGGGAGGGAATCCGGGGAGCTGTTTTTT.

This chain uses TRBV7-2 with TRBJ2-3, with 9 bases that match TRBD2. This CDR3 has 16 amino acids. The V and J ends lost 2 bases and 1 base, in that order; junction bases with no gene match: 4. CDR1 and CDR2 (germline): SGHTA, FQGNSA. CDR3 sequence (DNA): TGTGCCAGCAGCTTACAAGCGGGGGGCCGCACAGATACGCAGTATTTT. It codes for CASSLQAGGRTDTQYF.

The chain couples TRBV5-8 to TRBJ2-7; 13 nucleotides align to TRBD2. Germline loops: CDR1 SGHTS, CDR2 YDEGEE. Trimming removed 5 bases from V and 3 bases from J; junction bases left unmatched: 2. The CDR3 runs to 14 residues. The CDR3 nucleotides read TGTGCCAGCAGGAGGACTAGCGGGGGCTACGAGCAGTACTTC. Its protein is CASRRTSGGYEQYF.

The chain joins TRBV5-5 to TRBJ2-7; D is unresolved. Per germline, CDR1 SGHKS and CDR2 YYEKEE (reference sequence). CDR3 size: 11 residues. V lost 3 bases to trimming and J lost 7 bases, with 8 bases between them. This CDR3 reads CASSSTAEQYF. The CDR3 DNA reads as TGTGCCAGCAGCTCTACTGCTGAGCAGTACTTC.

The rearrangement uses TRBV2 and TRBJ2-1; D is ambiguous. V shed 2 bases and J shed 0 bases, with 11 bases lying between them. This CDR3 contains 16 residues. Germline CDR1 reads SNHLY; CDR2 reads FYNNEI. CDR3 residues: CASSERTSNSYNEQFF. For the CDR3, the DNA is TGTGCCAGCAGTGAAAGGACGAGTAACTCCTACAATGAGCAGTTCTTC. Drawing the rest from reference TRBV2 and TRBJ2-1, the complete variable domain is EPEVTQTPSHQVTQMGQEVILRCVPISNHLYFYWYRQILGQKVEFLVSFYNNEISEKSEIFDDQFSVERPDGSNFTLKIRSTKLEDSAMYFCASSERTSNSYNEQFFGPGTRLTVL.